This is a list of T cell receptor beta chains from one sample in a study of blood T cell repertoires in COVID-19. Clones were sequenced by immunoSEQ multiplex PCR, and TCRdb holds only the in-frame ones, with some missing. Of 150,000 to 200,000 clones detected, around 82% appear once; the ten largest clones hold 7%. Sequencing was carried out using peripheral blood. The receptors stem from a woman between 35 and 50 years old with COVID-19, enrolled during active disease. CDR3s leave out the opening cysteine and the closing phenylalanine or tryptophan. Clone size is given for some rows only: seen once, a few or many times, or a class if the clone is expanded.

clone size: -
V gene: TRBV19
J gene: TRBJ1-4
CDR3 protein: ASTLRGSEKLF

clone size: -
V gene: TRBV2
J gene: TRBJ1-2
CDR3 protein: ANQDRGRGDYGYT

clone size: -
V gene: TRBV5-8
J gene: TRBJ1-5
CDR3 protein: ASSETGDSNQPQH

clone size: -
V gene: TRBV5-4
J gene: TRBJ1-4
CDR3 protein: ASSLGPGEYNEKLF

clone size: -
V gene: TRBV14
J gene: TRBJ2-3
CDR3 protein: ASSLGASDTQY

clone size: -
V gene: TRBV7-2
J gene: TRBJ2-1
CDR3 protein: ASSLAGLDEQF

clone size: -
V gene: TRBV2
J gene: TRBJ2-5
CDR3 protein: ASNRDLGRQETQY

clone size: -
V gene: TRBV27
J gene: TRBJ2-2
CDR3 protein: ASSLKSGTGELF

clone size: -
V gene: TRBV6-5
J gene: TRBJ1-5
CDR3 protein: ASSYSGGSNQPQH

clone size: -
V gene: TRBV28
J gene: TRBJ1-2
CDR3 protein: ASSFPYYGYT

clone size: -
V gene: TRBV18
J gene: TRBJ2-3
CDR3 protein: ASSLRQGAVDTQY

clone size: -
V gene: TRBV19
J gene: TRBJ1-1
CDR3 protein: ASARGYLTEAF

clone size: few
V gene: TRBV30
J gene: TRBJ2-7
CDR3 protein: AGARGYEQY

clone size: once
V gene: TRBV3-1/TRBV3-2
J gene: TRBJ2-5
CDR3 protein: ASSQWSEGKETQY

clone size: few
V gene: TRBV5-4
J gene: TRBJ2-7
CDR3 protein: ASSPLGGGVSYEQY

clone size: -
V gene: TRBV20-1
J gene: TRBJ1-1
CDR3 protein: SAYRGEAF

clone size: -
V gene: TRBV4-1
J gene: TRBJ2-4
CDR3 protein: ASSLGPADIQY

clone size: -
V gene: TRBV19
J gene: TRBJ2-1
CDR3 protein: ASSTGQNNEQF

clone size: few
V gene: TRBV6-2/TRBV6-3
J gene: TRBJ2-1
CDR3 protein: ASSKAGGLVLEQF

clone size: -
V gene: TRBV10-2
J gene: TRBJ1-1
CDR3 protein: ASLKGQGNTEAF

clone size: -
V gene: TRBV2
J gene: TRBJ2-1
CDR3 protein: ASRAGQVVKQF

clone size: once
V gene: TRBV6-5
J gene: TRBJ1-2
CDR3 protein: ASRLEDSYGYT

clone size: few
V gene: TRBV4-1
J gene: TRBJ2-7
CDR3 protein: ASTLAGGRFYEQY

clone size: -
V gene: TRBV3-1/TRBV3-2
J gene: TRBJ1-1
CDR3 protein: ASSQEDRGLSNTEAF

clone size: -
V gene: TRBV29-1
J gene: TRBJ1-2
CDR3 protein: SVHSGGGAGYGYT

clone size: -
V gene: TRBV28
J gene: TRBJ2-6
CDR3 protein: ASSLLGGAGANVLT

clone size: -
V gene: TRBV7-2
J gene: TRBJ2-3
CDR3 protein: ASSSQGLNGDTQY

clone size: few
V gene: TRBV30
J gene: TRBJ1-2
CDR3 protein: AWTREINYGYT

clone size: -
V gene: TRBV9
J gene: TRBJ2-1
CDR3 protein: ASSPGQDSYNEQF

clone size: -
V gene: TRBV19
J gene: TRBJ1-3
CDR3 protein: ASKESGNTIY

clone size: -
V gene: TRBV27
J gene: TRBJ2-1
CDR3 protein: ASSLLGGRDNEQF

clone size: -
V gene: TRBV2
J gene: TRBJ2-2
CDR3 protein: ASRFPAGELF

clone size: -
V gene: TRBV3-1/TRBV3-2
J gene: TRBJ1-2
CDR3 protein: ASSREGRPNYGYT

clone size: -
V gene: TRBV6-5
J gene: TRBJ1-2
CDR3 protein: ASSYGPYGYT

clone size: once
V gene: TRBV18
J gene: TRBJ1-1
CDR3 protein: ASSVGGNTEAF

clone size: -
V gene: TRBV5-4
J gene: TRBJ2-1
CDR3 protein: ASRRGGDSYNEQF

clone size: -
V gene: TRBV4-2
J gene: TRBJ1-2
CDR3 protein: ASSQVQGDGYT

clone size: -
V gene: TRBV4-1
J gene: TRBJ2-3
CDR3 protein: ASSQVPSGGATDTQY

clone size: once
V gene: TRBV30
J gene: TRBJ2-6
CDR3 protein: AWTVSGANVLT

clone size: -
V gene: TRBV9
J gene: TRBJ2-1
CDR3 protein: ASSASGLAGVPAYNEQF

clone size: -
V gene: TRBV5-4
J gene: TRBJ2-5
CDR3 protein: ASSSPTGWPQETQY

clone size: -
V gene: TRBV20-1
J gene: TRBJ1-1
CDR3 protein: SARESGKAF

clone size: once
V gene: TRBV5-1
J gene: TRBJ2-5
CDR3 protein: ASSLGTGGVGETQY

clone size: -
V gene: TRBV12-5
J gene: TRBJ1-1
CDR3 protein: ASGLESGRYTEAF

clone size: -
V gene: TRBV18
J gene: TRBJ2-5
CDR3 protein: ASSGGGETQY

clone size: -
V gene: TRBV5-4
J gene: TRBJ1-2
CDR3 protein: ASSLDFRGSYGYT

clone size: -
V gene: TRBV7-9
J gene: TRBJ1-2
CDR3 protein: ASSLSVSYGYT

clone size: -
V gene: TRBV10-1
J gene: TRBJ2-2
CDR3 protein: ASSEHGELF

clone size: -
V gene: TRBV24-1
J gene: TRBJ2-2
CDR3 protein: ATSDDRAAFREGRTGELF

clone size: -
V gene: TRBV7-8
J gene: TRBJ2-3
CDR3 protein: ASSLRNSRTDTQY

clone size: -
V gene: TRBV3-1/TRBV3-2
J gene: TRBJ1-3
CDR3 protein: ASSQAQGANTIY

clone size: few
V gene: TRBV27
J gene: TRBJ2-3
CDR3 protein: ASSFGDTQY

clone size: -
V gene: TRBV18
J gene: TRBJ1-1
CDR3 protein: ASSPPDFEAF

clone size: -
V gene: TRBV9
J gene: TRBJ2-2
CDR3 protein: ASSTTGGTGELF